Described below is a single TCR beta chain sequence and its context. As a fraction of the sample, this clonotype is medium-sized (0.01 to 0.1%). This clone's antigen is unknown. Qualities for individual bases were not recorded, and no much larger clone is one base off. Whole blood was used without cell fractionation, so all unsorted peripheral T cells were reflected in the repertoire. Roughly 10 uninfected healthy donors were sampled as controls, a few of whom were sampled twice roughly three months apart. A roughly 2.5 ml sample of peripheral blood was drawn into Tempus tubes for RNA extraction. Residual genomic DNA was removed with the TURBO-DNase kit and globin mRNA was depleted with GLOBINclear. The data stem from a study of HIV-infected patients and healthy controls (dated by TCRdb to the mid-2010s). Describing the broader study: Whether deep TCR repertoire sequencing of small blood samples from HIV patients could capture immune perturbation and reconstitution was tested in the study.

What the authors observed across the whole study: Eight alpha and eight beta V genes showed significantly different mean usage between HIV-infected patients and controls. A major limit on how widely the findings apply, in the view of the authors, was that only sixteen HIV-infected individuals were processed. Comparisons were complicated by unequal numbers of distinct sequences between patients and controls, and rare events from HIV-infected data were overweighted by size-matching. In HIV-infected patients, the apparent post-therapy recovery of the Gini index was not replicated in size-matched repertoire data. HIV-infected repertoires had significantly higher mean Gini indices than controls, possibly reflecting oligoclonality. In the samples, alpha-beta chain pairing was left undetermined. MAIT cell alpha-chain CDR3s were found at high frequency in healthy controls but were severely depleted in HIV+ repertoires. The use of whole blood limited sequencing depth and precluded separation of the dynamics of distinct T-cell subpopulations. The observed differences in diversity were not explained by the slight differences in age and sex profiles between the study cohorts. Healthy control repertoires showed roughly threefold more distinct CDR3s and higher Shannon diversity than untreated HIV+ repertoires. In the study, no determination of donor HLA types was made. Both the Jaccard index and the count of highly shared sequences showed that healthy controls shared more CDR3s between individuals than HIV+ patients did. During therapy, a significant decrease in frequency was seen for HIV-associated CDR3s, whereas no significant change was found for CMV-associated CDR3s, although most of them became more frequent.

SuperScript III was used to reverse transcribe 500 ng RNA with primers targeting the alpha and beta constant regions. Separate alpha and beta chain libraries were made by chain-specific third strand synthesis with multiplexing indices. The protocol used a single primer pair to amplify all rearrangements within a chain, which avoided primer bias, and attached molecular barcodes to each cDNA molecule. Purified cDNA was joined by T4 RNA Ligase 1 to a 5' RACE adapter carrying a random hexamer and the SP2 sequencing primer site. With slow temperature ramps used to favor optimal annealing, second strand synthesis was primed from the SP2 site with Phusion polymerase. Joined together, two random hexamer sequences that had both been added before amplification formed the 12-nucleotide barcode of each molecule. P5 and P7 adapter elements plus a second index were added in a short first PCR, which was followed by a 23-cycle amplification PCR with P5s and P7 primers. Libraries received around 29 PCR cycles in total, were quantified on a Qubit, sized on a Bioanalyzer, and diluted to roughly 4 nM. Normalized libraries were sequenced on an Illumina MiSeq with 2 x 250 paired-end kits. Reverse transcription reactions underwent purification over MinElute columns, with elution into roughly 9.8 ul Tris-Cl. The adapter ligations were run for 23 hours at 16 degrees C, and AMPure XP beads at a 1:1 ratio were afterwards used to clean them. As for the original processing: A modified Decombinator that output V, J, insert and barcode information was used to process the demultiplexed FASTQ files. Sequences that shared a barcode but differed from the dominant sequence were discarded as errors, and original cDNA molecules were estimated by counting barcodes clustered at Levenshtein distance 3. Downstream analyses used R packages ineq, vegan, igraph and RCytoscape, with IMGT nomenclature and CDR3 definitions. V gene usage was calculated across distinct sequences, with every TCR tallied a single time to avoid skew from clonal expansion. Unique CDR3 amino acid sequences within a donor were connected in similarity networks whenever two sequences differed by a single Levenshtein edit. The authors compiled published HIV-specific CDR3s (approximately 86 alpha, just over 700 beta) and CMV-specific CDR3s (about 14 alpha, fewer than 300 beta) and searched for them in the repertoires. Random subsampling to size-matched repertoires demonstrated that the decreased diversity in patients did not result from their lower sequence numbers. Starting from the raw public reads, TCRdb applied fastp trimming at Q25, assembled clones with MiXCR and retained in-frame beta chains. Rows merge per CDR3 protein into single entries with the most common DNA and genes. The V and J calls follow TCRdb's processing rather than the paper's. Recorded for this sample are about 17,000 distinct CDR3 sequences; roughly a tenth of them occurred a single time. Of the sample, around 3.1% is held by the ten largest clones.

The junction carries 14 bases between V and J, which are trimmed by 4 bases and 5 bases respectively. CDR1 and CDR2, per the germline V gene, are SGHRS and YFSETQ. Measured from the cysteine to the phenylalanine, the CDR3 is 14 residues long. The read is trimmed to its CDR3 DNA, 42 bases read in frame from base 1. This receptor was obtained from an adult in good health. The chain is made from TRBV5-1 and TRBJ2-3; TRBD2 could be the D gene, as 5 bases match. Sequenced sample: blood. The nucleotide sequence is given as TGCGCCAGCAGCGGCGGACTTCCCAGAGATACGCAGTATTTT. Its translation is CASSGGLPRDTQYF.